This T cell receptor beta chain was sequenced during a study of cytomegalovirus exposure and HLA in healthy donors. Study conclusions and caveats: Most subjects' HLA-A and HLA-B alleles were reportedly predicted from TCR beta sequences.

Concerning this clone itself: No antigen is known for it.

With 4 bases clipped from V and 3 bases from J, the junction kept 14 bases outside the gene matches. The CDR3 is 19 residues long. The germline V gene encodes CDR1 SEHNR and CDR2 FQNEAQ (reference sequence). In the PCR, 60 Vbeta and 13 Jbeta primers were used. TCRdb keeps only in-frame clones here, not all; method: immunoSEQ multiplex PCR. The top ten clones hold 3% to 3.5% of a sample with some 91,000 clones, over 65% of them seen once. The rearrangement links TRBV7-9 to TRBJ2-2, with 10 positions matching TRBD1. Sequenced material: PBMCs. This sequence was found in a man aged 35 to 55 in good health and CMV-seronegative. CDR3 nucleotide sequence: TGTGCCAGCAGCTCTCCCCGGGACAGGGGTGCAGGCGACACCGGGGAGCTGTTTTTT. Its translation is CASSSPRDRGAGDTGELFF.